These 18 T cell receptor beta chains came from one sample sequenced in a study of PD-1 blockade in classical Hodgkin lymphoma. Method: immunoSEQ multiplex PCR; TCRdb's copy keeps in-frame clones and lacks some. The sample lists approximately 20,000 clones, roughly 80% occurring once. Time point indicated: cycle 4 day 1 (C4D1), after 5 to 7 weeks of nivolumab. The patients all showed relapse after autologous stem cell transplantation, while their brentuximab vedotin exposure varied. The study purified CD4+ T cells from thawed PBMCs using magnetic negative selection. Specimen: CD4+ T cells from blood, collected before the fourth cycle of nivolumab. These receptors originate from a human donor with classical Hodgkin lymphoma.

The V and J genes are TRBV7-2 and TRBJ2-5, with a tentative D call TRBD1 (5 bases). The V end lost 6 bases, the J end lost 1 base, and 15 bases lay between the germline ends. CDR3 length: 15 amino acids. Germline values: CDR1 SGHTA, CDR2 FQGNSA. As DNA, the CDR3 is TGTGCCAGCAGATCGGCCCCAGGGTCCCAAGAGACCCAGTACTTC. The encoded protein is CASRSAPGSQETQYF.

This clone was observed a few times. J is TRBJ1-1 and V is TRBV9; a weak D match, TRBD1 (5 bases). The ends were cut back, 0 bases at V and 5 bases at J, with 11 bases in the middle. The length of the CDR3 is 14 residues. Germline V gene data show CDR1 as SGDLS and CDR2 as YYNGEE. Here the CDR3 reads CASSVGQLVTEAFF. CDR3 nucleotide sequence: TGTGCCAGCAGCGTAGGACAGTTGGTTACTGAAGCTTTCTTT.

This rearrangement joins TRBV5-1 to TRBJ1-1; D is undetermined. The CDR3 is made up of 13 amino acids. Germline V gene lookup returns CDR1 SGHRS and CDR2 YFSETQ. Trimming took off 5 bases at V and 1 base at J, with 9 bases between the two ends. CDR3 in DNA: TGCGCCAGCAGAGAGAACGGGAACACTGAAGCTTTCTTT. This codes for CASRENGNTEAFF. The full variable domain, its missing parts supplied by reference TRBV5-1 and TRBJ1-1, is KAGVTQTPRYLIKTRGQQVTLSCSPISGHRSVSWYQQTPGQGLQFLFEYFSETQRNKGNFPGRFSGRQFSNSRSEMNVSTLELGDSALYLCASRENGNTEAFFGQGTRLTVV.

This clone came up a few times. V is TRBV6-1 and J is TRBJ2-7; 7 nucleotides align to TRBD1. The germline CDR1 and CDR2 sequences are MNHNS and SASEGT. The CDR3 is made up of 14 amino acids. The V segment lost 4 bases and the J segment 2 bases; nucleotides outside the gene matches: 5. Here the CDR3 reads CASSGSTGPYEQYF. In DNA form, the CDR3 reads TGTGCCAGCAGTGGTTCGACAGGGCCCTACGAGCAGTACTTC.

This clone appeared a single time. V usage is TRBV5-5 and J usage is TRBJ1-1; D not resolved. There are 13 residues in the CDR3. Per the germline V gene, CDR1 is SGHKS and CDR2 is YYEKEE (reference sequence). V was clipped by 3 bases and J by 8 bases, with 14 bases between them. The CDR3 protein is CASSSIPDGEAFF. The DNA for the CDR3 is TGTGCCAGCAGCTCCATACCGGATGGGGAAGCTTTCTTT.

This clone was counted a few times. The gene calls are TRBV7-2 and TRBJ2-5; D is possibly TRBD2 (7 bases). This CDR3 contains 13 residues. V was cut by 3 bases and J by 5 bases, with 10 bases left in between. Germline V lookup: CDR1 SGHTA, CDR2 FQGNSA. The CDR3 nucleotides are TGTGCCAGCAGCTTGCGGGGGCTGGAGACCCAGTACTTC. The encoded protein is CASSLRGLETQYF.

The chain has TRBV5-5 and TRBJ1-1, with D hard to call. Germline V lookup: CDR1 SGHKS, CDR2 YYEKEE (reference sequence). The CDR3 consists of 14 residues. The V end lost 1 base, the J end lost 2 bases, and 9 bases lay between the germline ends. CDR3 coding DNA: TGTGCCAGCAGCTTGTTTATGTCCAACACTGAAGCTTTCTTT. Protein sequence: CASSLFMSNTEAFF.

The chain links TRBV11-2 to TRBJ1-1; tentative D call: TRBD1 (6 bases). Germline CDR1 is SGHAT and CDR2 is FQNNGV. Deletions cut 5 bases from V and 4 bases from J, with 14 bases between. This CDR3 has 14 residues. The CDR3 reads CASSRGQSSTEAFF. The CDR3 DNA sequence: TGTGCCAGCAGCCGCGGACAGTCGTCCACTGAAGCTTTCTTT.

V gene TRBV28 combines with J gene TRBJ2-3; D is possibly TRBD2 (6 bases). The CDR3 is 13 residues long. The V and J ends lost 5 bases and 6 bases respectively, with 12 bases between them. CDR1 is MDHEN and CDR2 is SYDVKM in the germline V gene. The chain's CDR3 is CASSELGRDTQYF. The CDR3 nucleotides read TGTGCCAGCAGTGAGTTAGGGAGGGATACGCAGTATTTT.

This clone was counted once. This chain uses TRBV28 with TRBJ1-4; D gene unclear. V gave up 6 bases and J gave up 7 bases, with 12 bases separating them. Germline V CDR1 and CDR2: MDHEN, SYDVKM. CDR3 size: 13 residues. The CDR3 DNA reads TGTGCCAGCAGCCCCGGGCAGCTTGAAAAACTGTTTTTT. As protein: CASSPGQLEKLFF.

The chain has TRBV5-1 and TRBJ1-2; D is unclear. CDR1 and CDR2 from the germline V gene are SGHRS and YFSETQ. V lost 0 bases, J lost 3 bases, and 3 bases lay in between. The length of the CDR3 is 12 residues. CDR3 coding DNA: TGCGCCAGCAGCTTGGAGGACTATGGCTACACCTTC. It specifies CASSLEDYGYTF.

V usage is TRBV5-4 and J usage is TRBJ2-7, with 8 positions matching TRBD1. This CDR3 comprises 16 residues. V lost 6 bases and J lost 6; bases outside the gene matches: 17. Germline V lookup: CDR1 SGHNT, CDR2 YYREEE (reference sequence). In DNA, the CDR3 is TGTGCCAGCACGCCGTTACTTGGGACAGGCAAACCCGAGCAGTACTTC. Residues: CASTPLLGTGKPEQYF.

The rearrangement links TRBV6-1 to TRBJ2-1; D is uncertain. With 3 bases removed from V and 7 bases from J, the gap between germline ends came to 10 bases. The CDR3 sequence is 13 residues long. Germline loops: CDR1 MNHNS, CDR2 SASEGT. CDR3 sequence (DNA): TGTGCCAGCAGTGAGCTGGGAATGAATGAGCAGTTCTTC. Translation gives CASSELGMNEQFF.

The chain couples TRBV7-9 to TRBJ1-4; D is uncertain. This CDR3 region has 14 residues. Trimming stripped 3 bases from V and 4 bases from J, with 9 bases between. CDR1 and CDR2 from the germline V gene are SEHNR and FQNEAQ (reference sequence). CDR3 in amino acids: CASSFHAVNEKLFF. CDR3 in DNA: TGTGCCAGCAGCTTTCACGCGGTTAATGAAAAACTGTTTTTT.

This clone was seen only a few times. The V call is TRBV29-1, the J call TRBJ1-5; D is unclear. CDR3 length equals 12 residues. The V end was cut by 4 bases, the J end by 1 base, with 5 bases between. Germline values: CDR1 SQVTM, CDR2 ANQGSEA. Here the CDR3 DNA reads TGCAGCGTTGGGGCCAGCAATCAGCCCCAGCATTTT. Residues: CSVGASNQPQHF.

The V and J genes are TRBV5-1 and TRBJ2-5, with TRBD2 matching over 7 bases. The germline gives CDR1 SGHRS, CDR2 YFSETQ. V shed 2 bases, J shed 2 bases, and the junction held 12 bases outside the gene matches. CDR3 length: 17 amino acids. As DNA, the CDR3 is TGCGCCAGCAGCTTAGGGACTACCTTTAGCGTACAAGAGACCCAGTACTTC. Its translation is CASSLGTTFSVQETQYF.

V and J are TRBV5-6 and TRBJ2-3, with D perhaps given as TRBD1 or TRBD2 (5 bases each). The length of the CDR3 is 15 residues. Germline V CDR1 and CDR2: SGHDT, YYEEEE. Trimming removed 2 bases from V and 2 bases from J, with 12 bases in between. This CDR3 is CASSFEGSITDTQYF. The CDR3 DNA is TGTGCCAGCAGCTTCGAGGGGTCAATCACAGATACGCAGTATTTT.

This rearrangement joins TRBV6-5 to TRBJ2-1; 9 nucleotides line up with TRBD2. The V and J ends lost 6 bases and 1 base, in that order; junction bases with no gene match: 4. CDR3 size: 15 residues. Germline V gives CDR1 MNHEY, CDR2 SVGAGI. The CDR3 loop is CASRRSGRSYNEQFF. The CDR3 region has the DNA TGTGCCAGCAGGCGTAGCGGGAGATCCTACAATGAGCAGTTCTTC.